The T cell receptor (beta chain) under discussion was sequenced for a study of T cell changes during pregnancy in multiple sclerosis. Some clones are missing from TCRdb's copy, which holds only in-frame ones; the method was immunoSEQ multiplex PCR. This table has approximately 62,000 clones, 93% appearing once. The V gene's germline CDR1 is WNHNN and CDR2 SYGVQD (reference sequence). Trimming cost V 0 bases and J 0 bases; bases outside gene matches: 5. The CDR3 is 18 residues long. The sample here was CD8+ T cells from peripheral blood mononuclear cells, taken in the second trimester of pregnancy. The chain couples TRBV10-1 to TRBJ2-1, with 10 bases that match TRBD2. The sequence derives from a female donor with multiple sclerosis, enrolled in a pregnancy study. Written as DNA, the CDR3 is TGCGCCAGCAGTGAGTCATCTTTAGCGGGAGGCTCCTACAATGAGCAGTTCTTC. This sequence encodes CASSESSLAGGSYNEQFF.